This record looks at one T cell receptor (beta chain) sequence and its context. This clonotype was seen a few times. Its antigen is not yet known. No clone much larger than this one lies a single base away; base qualities are absent. This sample was included in a study of T cells of healthy individuals (dated by TCRdb to the late 2010s). The library was made by 5' RACE. Sequencing was carried out with an Illumina MiSeq. The public reads were quality trimmed at Q25 with fastp and then assembled into clones with MiXCR by TCRdb, keeping productive beta chains. When rows share a CDR3 protein, they turn into one entry using the most common DNA and genes. Recorded for this sample are about 96,000 distinct CDR3 sequences; around 17% of them occurred a single time. The ten largest clones capture 6.2% of the sample. This clonotype was sampled from a human donor in good health.

The DNA sequence is as follows: TGCAGTGCTAGAGATCACGCCTATAGCAATCAGCCCCAGCATTTT. Its protein is CSARDHAYSNQPQHF. The chain is made from TRBV20-1 and TRBJ1-5; too little of a D gene remains to name it. Reading the germline V gene (reference sequence) gives CDR1 DFQATT and CDR2 SNEGSKA. The junction shows trimming of 0 bases on V and 0 bases on J, plus 9 bases between the germline ends. The CDR3 runs 15 amino acids, cysteine and phenylalanine included. Only the CDR3 part of the read is kept: 45 bases, read in frame from the first base.